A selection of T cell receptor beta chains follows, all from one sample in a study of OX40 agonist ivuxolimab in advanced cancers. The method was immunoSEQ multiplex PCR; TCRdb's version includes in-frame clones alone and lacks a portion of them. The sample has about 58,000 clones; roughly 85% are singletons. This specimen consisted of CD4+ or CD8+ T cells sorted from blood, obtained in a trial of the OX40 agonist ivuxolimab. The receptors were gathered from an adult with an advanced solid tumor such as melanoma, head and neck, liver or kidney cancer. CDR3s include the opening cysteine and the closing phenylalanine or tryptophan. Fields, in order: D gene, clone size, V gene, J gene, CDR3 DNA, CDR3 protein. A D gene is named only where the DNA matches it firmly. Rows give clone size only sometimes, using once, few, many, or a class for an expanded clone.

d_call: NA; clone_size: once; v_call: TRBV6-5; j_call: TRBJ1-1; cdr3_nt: TGTGCCAGCACCCCCGGGGTGGATACTGAAGCTTTCTTT; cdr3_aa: CASTPGVDTEAFF
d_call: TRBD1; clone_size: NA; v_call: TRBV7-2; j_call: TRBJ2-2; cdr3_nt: TGTGCCAGCAGCCGGGACAGCTCCTCCGGGGAGCTGTTTTTT; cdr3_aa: CASSRDSSSGELFF
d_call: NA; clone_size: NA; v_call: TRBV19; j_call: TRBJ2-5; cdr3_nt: TGTGCCAGTAGTATAATTCACCAAGAGACCCAGTACTTC; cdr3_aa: CASSIIHQETQYF
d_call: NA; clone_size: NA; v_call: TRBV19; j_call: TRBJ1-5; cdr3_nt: TGTGCCAGTAGTACACAGCTTAGCAATCAGCCCCAGCATTTT; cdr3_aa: CASSTQLSNQPQHF
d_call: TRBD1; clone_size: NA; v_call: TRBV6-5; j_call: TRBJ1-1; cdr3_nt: TGTGCCAGCAGTGGGACAGGGCTCGACACTGAAGCTTTCTTT; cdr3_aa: CASSGTGLDTEAFF
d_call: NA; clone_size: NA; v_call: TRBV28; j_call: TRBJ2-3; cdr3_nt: TGTGCCAGCGGGGGAGCGGGTGAAACAGATACGCAGTATTTT; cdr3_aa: CASGGAGETDTQYF
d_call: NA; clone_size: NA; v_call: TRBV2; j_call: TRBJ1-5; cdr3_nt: TGTGCCAGCAGTAATACGGAGCCGAGCAATCAGCCCCAGCATTTT; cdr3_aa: CASSNTEPSNQPQHF
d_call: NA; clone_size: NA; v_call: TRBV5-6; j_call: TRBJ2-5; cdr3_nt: TGTGCCAGCAGCTTGCAGGGCAGAGAGACCCAGTACTTC; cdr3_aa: CASSLQGRETQYF
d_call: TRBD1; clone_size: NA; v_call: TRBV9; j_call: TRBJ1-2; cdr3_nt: TGTGCCAGCAGCGTAGGCCTCAGACAGGGTCGGCGTGGCTACACCTTC; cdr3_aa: CASSVGLRQGRRGYTF
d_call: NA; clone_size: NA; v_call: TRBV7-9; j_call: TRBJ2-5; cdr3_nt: TGTGCCAGCAGCTTAAATCGGGCCTTAGAGTACCAAGAGACCCAGTACTTC; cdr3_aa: CASSLNRALEYQETQYF
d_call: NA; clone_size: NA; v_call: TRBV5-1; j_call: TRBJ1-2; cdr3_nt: TGCGCCAGCAGCTTGGTTGAATCGGGCGGAGGGTACGGCTACACCTTC; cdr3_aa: CASSLVESGGGYGYTF
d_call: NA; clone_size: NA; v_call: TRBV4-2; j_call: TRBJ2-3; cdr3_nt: TGTGCCAGCAGCCAAGATACTGGGGATACGCAGTATTTT; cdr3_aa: CASSQDTGDTQYF
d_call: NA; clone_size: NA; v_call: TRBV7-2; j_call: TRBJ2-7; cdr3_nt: TGTGCCAGCAGCTTAGGGACGGGTACCTACGAGCAGTACTTC; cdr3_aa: CASSLGTGTYEQYF
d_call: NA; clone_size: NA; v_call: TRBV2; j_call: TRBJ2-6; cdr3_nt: TGTGCCAGCAATGGCAAACCCTCTGGGGCCAACGTCCTGACTTTC; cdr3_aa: CASNGKPSGANVLTF
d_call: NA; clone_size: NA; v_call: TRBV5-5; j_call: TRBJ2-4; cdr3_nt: TGTGCCAGCAGCCCGGGAGTGGCCAAAAACATTCAGTACTTC; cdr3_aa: CASSPGVAKNIQYF
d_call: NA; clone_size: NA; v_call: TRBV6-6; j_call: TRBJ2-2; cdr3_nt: TGTGCCAGCAGCTCTGGGACGACCCTGAACACCGGGGAGCTGTTTTTT; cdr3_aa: CASSSGTTLNTGELFF
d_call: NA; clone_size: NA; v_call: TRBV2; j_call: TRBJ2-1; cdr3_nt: TGTGCCAGCAGCCTACGGGGGACCAGCTACAATGAGCAGTTCTTC; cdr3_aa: CASSLRGTSYNEQFF
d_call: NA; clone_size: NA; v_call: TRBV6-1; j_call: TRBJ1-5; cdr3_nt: TGTGCCGGCGCGAGTGGGGTAAGGAGCAATCAGCCCCAGCATTTT; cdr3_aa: CAGASGVRSNQPQHF
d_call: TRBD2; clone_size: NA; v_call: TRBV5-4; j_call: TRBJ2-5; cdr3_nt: TGTGCCAGCAGCCCGGGGCGGGGGGGAGAGACCCAGTACTTC; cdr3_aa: CASSPGRGGETQYF
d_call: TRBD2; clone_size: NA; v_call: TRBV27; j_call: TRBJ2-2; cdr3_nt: TGTGCCAGCAGTTTAGAGCGGGGAAACACCGGGGAGCTGTTTTTT; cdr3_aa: CASSLERGNTGELFF
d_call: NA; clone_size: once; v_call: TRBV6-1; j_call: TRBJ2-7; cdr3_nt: TGTGCCAGCAGTGGGCAGAACTCCTACGAGCAGTACTTC; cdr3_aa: CASSGQNSYEQYF
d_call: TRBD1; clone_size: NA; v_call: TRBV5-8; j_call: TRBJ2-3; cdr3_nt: TGTGCCAGCAGCGTAGCTGGGGGACAGAGCACAGATACGCAGTATTTT; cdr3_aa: CASSVAGGQSTDTQYF
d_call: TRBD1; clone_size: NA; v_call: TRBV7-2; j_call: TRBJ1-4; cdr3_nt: TGTGCCAGCAGCCTCACAGGGGCGAGGGAGAATGAAAAACTGTTTTTT; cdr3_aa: CASSLTGARENEKLFF
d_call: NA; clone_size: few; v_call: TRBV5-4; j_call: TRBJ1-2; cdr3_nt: TGTGCCAGCAGCTTGGGAGTCAGGGTTTCGGATGGCTACACCTTC; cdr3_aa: CASSLGVRVSDGYTF
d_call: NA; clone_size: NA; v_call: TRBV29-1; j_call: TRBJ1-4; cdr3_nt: TGCAGCGTTGTTGGGGATCGGAAACTGTTTTTT; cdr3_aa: CSVVGDRKLFF
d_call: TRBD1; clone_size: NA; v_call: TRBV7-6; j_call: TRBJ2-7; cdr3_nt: TGTGCCAGCAGCTTCTCCGGGACAGAGTACGAGCAGTACTTC; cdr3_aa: CASSFSGTEYEQYF
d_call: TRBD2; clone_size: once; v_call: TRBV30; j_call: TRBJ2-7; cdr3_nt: TGTGCCTGGGCGGGGGGACTAGCGGGGCCGGAGCACTTC; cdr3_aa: CAWAGGLAGPEHF
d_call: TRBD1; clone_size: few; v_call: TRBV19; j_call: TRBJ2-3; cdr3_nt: TGTGCCAGTAACTCTCCGGGACAGGGGGCAACAGATACGCAGTATTTT; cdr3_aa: CASNSPGQGATDTQYF
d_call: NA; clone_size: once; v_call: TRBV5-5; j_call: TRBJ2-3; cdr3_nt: TGTGCCAGCACCCACCAGGGGCAGCTCACAGATACGCAGTATTTT; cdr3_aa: CASTHQGQLTDTQYF
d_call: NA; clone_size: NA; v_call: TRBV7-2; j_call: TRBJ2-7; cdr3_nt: TGTGCCAGCAGCCGCGAGTCCCTCTCCTACGAGCAGTACTTC; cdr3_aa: CASSRESLSYEQYF